These 14 T cell receptor beta chains were sequenced from one sample in a study of T-cell reconstitution after alpha-beta-depleted transplantation in children. The TCRbeta library incorporated unique molecular identifiers. TCRdb itself ran the PCR reads through MiXCR, one entry per CDR3 protein. The sample has approximately 390,000 distinct CDR3 sequences, under 13% seen once. Sequenced here: PBMCs from the stem cell graft donor, sampled from the stem cell graft. These receptors were taken from a human donor who donated a stem cell graft to a child with acute myeloid leukemia.

This clonotype was seen many times. The DNA for the CDR3 is TGTGCCAGCAGCTTAGGAGGGTGGCGGCGGGAGGAGGAGACCCAGTACTTC. This gives the protein CASSLGGWRREEETQYF. V usage is TRBV11-2 and J usage is TRBJ2-5; 8 bases align to TRBD2. V was pared by 1 base and J by 5 bases, with 12 bases of the junction left unmatched. CDR1 is SGHAT, CDR2 FQNNGV, per germline. There are 17 residues in the CDR3.

This clonotype was seen only a few times. The chain has TRBV30 and TRBJ2-5; maybe TRBD1 (5 bases). V gave up 2 bases and J gave up 4 bases, with 11 bases separating them. This CDR3 has 13 residues. Germline CDR1 GTSNPN, CDR2 SVGIG (reference sequence). CDR3 protein: CAWSLEGAETQYF. The CDR3 bases are TGTGCCTGGAGTCTTGAAGGGGCAGAGACCCAGTACTTC.

This rearrangement joins TRBV19 to TRBJ1-1; D is unclear. Germline CDR1 and CDR2: LNHDA and SQIVND (reference sequence). Trimming took 3 bases from V and 14 from J, leaving 7 bases between them. The CDR3 is 9 amino acids. The CDR3 loop is CASSISRFF. The CDR3 nucleotides are TGTGCCAGTAGTATTAGCCGGTTCTTT.

V and J are TRBV29-1 and TRBJ2-1; D may correspond to TRBD1 or TRBD2 (7 bases each). Germline V gives CDR1 SQVTM, CDR2 ANQGSEA. The CDR3 loop spans 17 amino acids. The V gene lost 1 base and the J gene lost 10 bases, with 26 bases spanning the gap. CDR3: CSVEGIMGGGTEGEQFF. The CDR3 bases are TGCAGCGTTGAAGGAATTATGGGAGGGGGCACGGAGGGAGAGCAGTTCTTC.

As for this clonotype: A much larger clone is a single base away; this may be a read error. V usage is TRBV10-3 and J usage is TRBJ2-1; TRBD1 aligns across 7 bases. The CDR3 totals 12 residues. The V segment lost 4 bases and the J segment 16 bases; nucleotides outside the gene matches: 10. CDR1 and CDR2 from the germline V gene are ENHRY and SYGVKD. In DNA form, the CDR3 reads TGTGCCATCAGTGGCCCGACAGGGAGCGTTTTCTTC. This translates into CAISGPTGSVFF.

Many counts were recorded for this clonotype. J is TRBJ2-5 and V is TRBV5-1, with 9 bases matching TRBD1. The germline CDR1 and CDR2 sequences are SGHRS and YFSETQ. V shed 0 bases, J shed 5 bases, and the junction held 2 bases outside the gene matches. There are 14 residues in the CDR3. The CDR3 spells CASSLAGTGETQYF. The CDR3 DNA reads as TGCGCCAGCAGCTTGGCCGGGACAGGGGAGACCCAGTACTTC.

The chain's CDR3 is CASIGGVQYV. CDR3 coding DNA: TGCGCCAGCATCGGGGGAGTGCAGTACGTC. V is TRBV5-1 and J is TRBJ2-7; a possible D gene is TRBD2 (6 bases). Trimming left V 6 bases short and J 9 bases short, with 10 bases between. Germline V gene sequence: CDR1 SGHRS, CDR2 YFSETQ. CDR3 size: 10 residues.

In DNA form, the CDR3 reads TGTGCCAGCAGTTCCGGACTCATTGCGGCTCTGAACATTCAGTACTTC. As protein: CASSSGLIAALNIQYF. The V call is TRBV12-3 or TRBV12-4, the J call TRBJ2-4, with D maybe TRBD2 (5 bases). The germline V and J ends were trimmed by 4 bases and 7 bases, with 20 bases remaining between them. This CDR3 has 16 amino acids.

The CDR3 DNA follows: TGCGCCAGCAGCCAAGATCCGGGGGCGGCGTCCTACAATGAGCAGTTCTTC. It encodes CASSQDPGAASYNEQFF. V is TRBV4-3 and J is TRBJ2-1, with D perhaps being TRBD1 or TRBD2 (6 bases each). Trimming left V 0 bases short and J 1 base short, with 13 bases between. Looked up from germline, CDR1 is LGHNA and CDR2 is YSLEER. The CDR3 sequence is 17 residues long.

The chain is built from TRBV18 and TRBJ1-1; 9 bases map to TRBD1. The CDR3 has 17 residues. The V gene's germline CDR1 is KGHSH and CDR2 LQKENI. Germline trimming cut 2 bases from V and 1 base from J; bases unmatched to any gene: 8. CDR3 region: CASSPDLQGATNTEAFF. CDR3 nucleotide sequence: TGTGCCAGCTCACCAGATTTACAGGGGGCTACGAACACTGAAGCTTTCTTT. The variable domain in full, completed from reference TRBV18 and TRBJ1-1, reads NAGVMQNPRHLVRRRGQEARLRCSPMKGHSHVYWYRQLPEEGLKFMVYLQKENIIDESGMPKERFSAEFPKEGPSILRIQQVVRGDSAAYFCASSPDLQGATNTEAFFGQGTRLTVV.

The V call is TRBV20-1, the J call TRBJ2-1; either TRBD1 or TRBD2 may fit D (5 bases each). CDR1 and CDR2 from the germline V gene are DFQATT and SNEGSKA (reference sequence). This CDR3 has 15 residues. Trimming took 3 bases from V and 9 from J, leaving 21 bases between them. The CDR3 loop is CSARMRGLPGGEQFF. In nucleotides, the CDR3 is TGCAGTGCTAGGATGAGGGGATTGCCAGGCGGTGAGCAGTTCTTC.

This clonotype came up a few times. The J gene is TRBJ2-4, the V gene TRBV7-9, with 7 positions matching TRBD2. V lost 7 bases to trimming and J lost 8 bases; unmatched junction nucleotides: 11. The germline V gene encodes CDR1 SEHNR and CDR2 FQNEAQ (reference sequence). The CDR3 runs to 14 residues. For the CDR3, the DNA is TGTGCCAGCACCCTGGTTGGGGGGGAGGACATTCAGTACTTC. This gives the protein CASTLVGGEDIQYF.

This chain connects TRBV20-1 to TRBJ2-6; D is tentatively TRBD1 or TRBD2 (5 bases each). Germline V gives CDR1 DFQATT, CDR2 SNEGSKA (reference sequence). The CDR3 contains 16 residues. Trimming left V 5 bases short and J 0 bases short, with 14 bases between. The CDR3 nucleotides are TGCAGTGCTTACAGACAGCGGAGCTCTGGGGCCAACGTCCTGACTTTC. Translating gives CSAYRQRSSGANVLTF.

This clonotype has a count of ten or more. The rearrangement joins TRBV7-2 to TRBJ2-2; a weak D match, TRBD1 (6 bases). In germline, CDR1 is SGHTA, CDR2 FQGNSA. Trimming removed 5 bases from V and 3 bases from J, with 10 bases in between. The CDR3 spans 14 residues. CDR3 nucleotides: TGTGCCAGCAGCCCCGGACAGTACACCGGGGAGCTGTTTTTT. This sequence encodes CASSPGQYTGELFF. Full variable domain (outside the CDR3, taken from reference TRBV7-2 and TRBJ2-2): GAGVSQSPSNKVTEKGKDVELRCDPISGHTALYWYRQSLGQGLEFLIYFQGNSAPDKSGLPSDRFSAERTGGSVSTLTIQRTQQEDSAVYLCASSPGQYTGELFFGEGSRLTVL.